This TCR beta chain was captured in a study of T cells after yellow fever vaccination. Looked up from germline, CDR1 is SGHDT and CDR2 is YYEEEE. The CDR3 is 15 amino acids. V lost 3 bases, J lost 3 bases, and 16 bases lay in between. This clonotype was observed at least ten times. Using its own MiXCR run on the 5' RACE reads, TCRdb lists one record per CDR3 protein. The data hold around 30,000 distinct CDR3 sequences, with 10% to 13% observed a single time. The source is a man younger than 35 who received the YFV17D yellow fever vaccine. The sequencing here drew on PBMCs, either bulk or a sorted T-cell subset (CD4+, CD8+, memory, or dextramer-sorted; not recorded which), taken more than 13 days after the first yellow fever vaccination. The chain couples TRBV5-6 to TRBJ2-7, with D perhaps TRBD1 or TRBD2 (5 bases each). CDR3 residues: CASSSGPGPRYEQYV. In DNA form, the CDR3 reads TGTGCCAGCAGCTCCGGACCGGGACCCCGCTACGAGCAGTACGTC.